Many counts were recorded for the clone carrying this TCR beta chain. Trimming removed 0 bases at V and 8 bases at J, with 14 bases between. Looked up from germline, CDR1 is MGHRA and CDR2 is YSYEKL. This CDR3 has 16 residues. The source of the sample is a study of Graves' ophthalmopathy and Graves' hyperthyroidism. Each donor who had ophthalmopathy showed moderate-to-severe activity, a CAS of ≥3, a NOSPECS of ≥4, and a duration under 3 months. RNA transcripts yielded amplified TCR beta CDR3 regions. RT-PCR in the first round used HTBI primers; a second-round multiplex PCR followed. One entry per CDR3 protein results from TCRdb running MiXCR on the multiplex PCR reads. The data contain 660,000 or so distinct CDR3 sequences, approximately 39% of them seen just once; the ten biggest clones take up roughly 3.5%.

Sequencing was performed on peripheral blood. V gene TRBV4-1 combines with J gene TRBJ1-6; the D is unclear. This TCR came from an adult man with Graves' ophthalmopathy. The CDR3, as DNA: TGCGCCAGCAGCCAAGATCCAACAGCCACCCATTCACCCCTCCACTTT. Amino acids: CASSQDPTATHSPLHF.